This TCR beta chain appears in the sequencing data of a study of blood T cell repertoires in COVID-19. Study-wide background: COVID-19 samples, acute and convalescent, were from the United States, Italy and Spain. T cells, B-cell-depleted T cells, or PBMCs provided the cDNA or gDNA that served as material.

Original processing methods: Reference gene primers were amplified, and this amplification served to estimate nucleated cell counts. The data were produced by immunoSEQ multiplex PCR, yet TCRdb's version contains in-frame clones alone and is incomplete. V, J and clone size derive from that table, while D and trimming were established from the DNA sequence. The profile shows 450,000 to 500,000 clones, roughly 87% of them singletons. The germline V gene has CDR1 MNHEY and CDR2 SVGAGI. The CDR3 has 13 residues. Trimming left V 11 bases short and J 2 bases short, with 14 bases between. Cohort 3 donors were reported recovered after two negative PCRs, clearance, or symptom resolution.

Specimen: PBMCs or T cells enriched from blood (not recorded which). The J gene is TRBJ2-3, the V gene TRBV6-5; D not certain. This receptor was identified in a woman aged 18-30 years who had recovered from COVID-19. The DNA for the CDR3 is TGTGCCGGAAAGCAGACATTCACAGATACGCAGTATTTT. Translating it yields CAGKQTFTDTQYF.